A single sample gave rise to the 19 T cell receptor beta chains below, sequenced in a study of regulatory T cells in long-lasting Graves disease (dated by TCRdb to the early 2020s). Library method: multiplex PCR. For sequencing, an Illumina HiSeq 4000 was employed. To build TCR beta libraries, CDR3 regions were amplified by Arm-PCR using iRepertoire HTBI primers. TCRdb passed the public sequencing reads through fastp at Q25 and MiXCR, retaining productive beta sequences. When rows share a CDR3 protein, they turn into one entry using the most common DNA and genes. The table for this sample lists hundreds of thousands of distinct CDR3 sequences; roughly a sixth of them were counted only once. 20% to 25% of the sample is held by the ten biggest clonotypes. This specimen's time point label, per the study, means: newly diagnosed GD, antithyroid drugs for less than 3 months. RNA was extracted from PBMCs in TRIzol for both TCR sequencing and RNA sequencing.

The sample was also reused in another study, on T cells in Graves' hyperthyroidism and ophthalmopathy.

Source: peripheral blood mononuclear cells (PBMCs), taken at new diagnosis, from a patient treated with antithyroid drugs. These receptors were taken from a woman in her forties or fifties with Graves disease. Donor details come from another sample of the same person, matched by shared clones.

The chain recombines TRBV7-3 with TRBJ1-1, with D maybe TRBD1 (5 bases). The CDR3 totals 13 residues. Germline CDR1 is SGHTA and CDR2 is FQGTGA. Trimming removed 5 bases from V and 7 bases from J, with 14 bases in between. CDR3 loop: CASSPQVSGEAFF. In nucleotides, the CDR3 is TGTGCCAGCAGCCCACAGGTCTCGGGTGAAGCTTTCTTT.

This clonotype came up many times. This sequence joins TRBV20-1 and TRBJ1-1; 8 positions agree with TRBD1. V lost 5 bases and J lost 1; bases outside the gene matches: 9. Germline-derived CDR1 and CDR2 are DFQATT and SNEGSKA (reference sequence). This CDR3 region has 15 residues. The CDR3 DNA is TGCAGTGCTCTACAGGGGGTCCTTGGGAACACTGAAGCTTTCTTT. This encodes CSALQGVLGNTEAFF.

The genes are TRBV7-2 and TRBJ2-1; 10 bases fit TRBD2. The CDR3 totals 16 residues. CDR1 SGHTA and CDR2 FQGNSA come from the germline V gene. V was pared by 2 bases and J by 8 bases, with 9 bases of the junction left unmatched. The CDR3 region is CASSLRQRGGGDEQFF. In nucleotides, the CDR3 is TGTGCCAGCAGCTTACGGCAGCGGGGGGGCGGGGATGAGCAGTTCTTC.

The table lists this clonotype with a count of one. A much larger clonotype is one base distant, so this may be a read error. Here the CDR3 omits its conserved ending phenylalanine or tryptophan, so a read error is the likely source. The rearrangement uses TRBV20-1 and TRBJ2-7, with unresolved D. Trimming removed 3 bases at V and 0 bases at J, with 3 bases between. This CDR3 is built from 11 residues. Germline loops: CDR1 DFQATT, CDR2 SNEGSKA (reference sequence). The CDR3 sequence is CSARNSYEQYS. The CDR3 DNA reads as TGCAGTGCTAGGAACTCCTACGAGCAGTACTCC.

This clonotype was found a few times. The chain carries TRBV11-2 and TRBJ1-6; D perhaps matches TRBD1 (5 bases). The V end lost 1 base, the J end lost 10 bases, and 17 bases lay between the germline ends. Germline V lookup: CDR1 SGHAT, CDR2 FQNNGV. The CDR3 has 16 amino acids. Here the CDR3 DNA reads TGTGCCAGCAGCTTAGCCCCTGGGACCGTGGGCTCACCCCTCCACTTT. Translated: CASSLAPGTVGSPLHF.

This clonotype appeared many times. CDR3 DNA sequence: TGTGCCAGCAGTTATGACCCCTCGTGGCAGGGGCACAATCAGCCCCAGCATTTT. Protein sequence: CASSYDPSWQGHNQPQHF. The genes are TRBV6-5 and TRBJ1-5; D may be TRBD1 (6 bases). This CDR3 comprises 18 residues. The germline V gene encodes CDR1 MNHEY and CDR2 SVGAGI. The V end lost 3 bases, the J end lost 3 bases, and 21 bases lay between the germline ends.

J is TRBJ2-2 and V is TRBV6-1, with 14 bases identical to TRBD2. CDR3 length: 16 residues. After removal of 7 bases from V and 3 bases from J, the junction contained 4 bases not matched to a gene. The germline V gene has CDR1 MNHNS and CDR2 SASEGT. DNA of the CDR3: TGTGCCAGCACTGGACTAGCGGGGGGACACACCGGGGAGCTGTTTTTT. It yields the protein CASTGLAGGHTGELFF.

This clonotype was seen many times. This sequence joins TRBV3-1 and TRBJ1-1; D gene ambiguous. This CDR3 comprises 13 residues. Trimming took 6 bases from V and 1 from J, leaving 9 bases between them. CDR1 is LGHDT and CDR2 is YNNKEL in the germline V gene (reference sequence). The CDR3 loop is CASRRAANTEAFF. The CDR3 nucleotides read TGTGCCAGCAGACGAGCAGCGAACACTGAAGCTTTCTTT.

Turning to this clonotype: This may arise from a read error, as a much more abundant clone is one base away. The rearrangement links TRBV6-5 to TRBJ2-7, with 7 bases aligning to TRBD1. V was clipped by 2 bases and J by 3 bases; unmatched bases: 1. Germline CDR1 is MNHEY and CDR2 is SVGAGI. The CDR3 is 13 amino acids. The CDR3 loop is CASSYGTDYEQYF. As DNA, the CDR3 is TGTGCCAGCAGTTACGGGACAGACTACGAGCAGTACTTC.

This clonotype has only a few counts. The chain joins TRBV30 to TRBJ1-6, with 7 bases that match TRBD1. Germline loops: CDR1 GTSNPN, CDR2 SVGIG (reference sequence). CDR3 length equals 13 residues. Trimming cost V 1 base and J 6 bases; bases outside gene matches: 0. The CDR3 is CAWSGDSNSPLHF. The CDR3 DNA sequence: TGTGCCTGGAGTGGGGACAGTAATTCACCCCTCCACTTT.

This clonotype was detected a few times. V and J are TRBV6-1 and TRBJ1-4, with D perhaps matching TRBD1 (6 bases). With 8 bases removed from V and 5 bases from J, the gap between germline ends came to 12 bases. This CDR3 has 13 amino acids. Germline V gene lookup returns CDR1 MNHNS and CDR2 SASEGT. CDR3 nucleotides: TGTGCCAGCTGCGGACAGCGCAATGAAAAACTGTTTTTT. This codes for CASCGQRNEKLFF.

To note about this clonotype: One end of the junction does not line up with germline, which may come from a read error. This chain connects TRBV5-8 to TRBJ2-4, with TRBD1 matching over 9 bases. Germline CDR1 reads SGHTS; CDR2 reads YDEGEE. This CDR3 is built from 15 residues. CDR3 protein: CVSSWTGTGKNIQYF. The CDR3 DNA is TGTGTCAGCAGCTGGACCGGGACAGGGAAGAACATTCAGTACTTC.

This clonotype was seen many times. The CDR3 coding sequence is TGTGCCAGCAGTTGGCTAGCGGGCACAGATACGCAGTATTTT. This gives the protein CASSWLAGTDTQYF. V gene TRBV27 combines with J gene TRBJ2-3; 7 nucleotides line up with TRBD2. The CDR3 consists of 14 residues. Trimming took 4 bases from V and 1 from J; bases not matched to a gene: 2. Germline V gives CDR1 MNHEY, CDR2 SMNVEV (reference sequence).

A few counts support this clonotype. This chain connects TRBV24-1 to TRBJ2-1; TRBD2 matches 8 bases. This CDR3 contains 15 residues. Germline CDR1 reads KGHDR; CDR2 reads SFDVKD. The junction had 12 bases not matched to a gene; V was cut back by 6 bases and J by 9 bases. CDR3 residues: CATSSSGSGKSEQFF. In nucleotides, the CDR3 is TGTGCCACCAGTTCCTCCGGTAGCGGGAAGAGTGAGCAGTTCTTC.

CDR3 DNA: TGTGCCAGCAGCCCGACTAGCGGGGCACCAGGCGAGCAGTACTTC. It specifies CASSPTSGAPGEQYF. The chain employs TRBV27 and TRBJ2-7; TRBD2 matches 11 bases. The germline gives CDR1 MNHEY, CDR2 SMNVEV (reference sequence). This CDR3 is 15 amino acids long. V gave up 6 bases and J gave up 6 bases; unmatched junction bases: 10.

This sequence joins TRBV6-1 and TRBJ1-2; the match to TRBD1 covers 10 bases. Unmatched junction bases numbered 8, after V lost 3 bases and J lost 4 bases. Looked up from germline, CDR1 is MNHNS and CDR2 is SASEGT. The CDR3 covers 16 residues. The CDR3 bases are TGTGCCAGCAGTGACCGCGACAGGGGGCGCCCCTATGGCTACACCTTC. Encoded protein: CASSDRDRGRPYGYTF.

This chain links TRBV11-2 with TRBJ1-4; D remains ambiguous. This CDR3 spans 14 amino acids. V gave up 5 bases and J gave up 7 bases, with 14 bases separating them. Germline V gives CDR1 SGHAT, CDR2 FQNNGV. CDR3 protein: CASSNTDGSEKLFF. The CDR3 nucleotides are TGTGCCAGCAGCAACACCGACGGTTCTGAAAAACTGTTTTTT.

This clonotype was observed at least ten times. The gene calls are TRBV7-3 and TRBJ1-1, with D possibly matching TRBD1 (5 bases). The CDR3 covers 14 residues. In germline, CDR1 is SGHTA, CDR2 FQGTGA. Trimming cost V 5 bases and J 3 bases, with 13 bases left between them. CDR3 nucleotide sequence: TGTGCCAGCAGCCTATCAGGGAGCCACACTGAAGCTTTCTTT. Translated, it gives CASSLSGSHTEAFF.

As to this clonotype: Given a much more abundant clone one base away, this may be a read error. The DNA of the CDR3 is TGTGCCAGCAGCTTAAATCGGGGCTACGAGCAGTACTTC. This codes for CASSLNRGYEQYF. The rearrangement links TRBV7-2 to TRBJ2-7; possibly TRBD2 for D (5 bases). Germline values: CDR1 SGHTA, CDR2 FQGNSA. Trimming removed 2 bases from V and 3 bases from J, with 8 bases in between. This CDR3 is built from 13 residues.